This TCR beta chain was observed in a study of blood T cell repertoires in COVID-19. Assay used: immunoSEQ multiplex PCR; TCRdb lists only in-frame clones, some missing. The table includes around 140,000 clones, 80% to 90% detected once. The CDR3 spans 15 residues. Germline CDR1 reads SGHDT; CDR2 reads YYEEEE. Trimming removed 2 bases from V and 4 bases from J; junction bases left unmatched: 3. Sequencing was performed on peripheral blood. The TCR comes from a man in his fifties or sixties with active or convalescent COVID-19. The chain uses TRBV5-6 and TRBJ2-1; 10 bases fit TRBD2. The CDR3, as DNA: TGTGCCAGCAGCTTTGAGCGGGAGGGATACAATGAGCAGTTCTTC. Translation: CASSFEREGYNEQFF.